This T cell receptor beta chain was recorded in a study of response to subunit inactivated influenza vaccine. Study-level points and caveats: The study's authors posited that every seasonal influenza vaccination enlists few new T cells.

TCRdb called the RT-PCR reads again in MiXCR, with one record for every CDR3 protein. The sample holds roughly 500,000 distinct CDR3 sequences, approximately 15% seen once. Unmatched junction bases numbered 2, after V lost 6 bases and J lost 1 base. CDR3 size: 14 residues. This clonotype was counted between two and nine times. Its cognate antigen is unknown. The chain combines TRBV12-3 or TRBV12-4 with TRBJ2-2, with 7 bases lining up with TRBD2. Material: CD4+ T cells sorted from PBMCs, obtained less than 25 months after vaccination. The source of this sequence is a man between 50 and 70 years old who received an inactivated influenza vaccine. The CDR3 region is CASRPGGNTGELFF. As DNA, the CDR3 is TGTGCCAGCAGGCCGGGGGGGAACACCGGGGAGCTGTTTTTT.